These T cell receptor beta chains were read from a single sample in a study of lymphopenia after photon versus proton radiotherapy. Assay used: immunoSEQ multiplex PCR; TCRdb lists only in-frame clones, some missing. The data contain 55,000 to 75,000 clones, approximately 91% of them singletons. Here the sequenced sample was peripheral blood, taken from a patient treated with photon-based radiotherapy. The receptors derive from an older woman with pancreatic cancer. CDR3s leave out the opening cysteine and the closing phenylalanine or tryptophan.

V gene	J gene	CDR3 protein
TRBV7-2	TRBJ1-2	ASSPHRGLGYT
TRBV5-1	TRBJ2-3	ASSLGRAESTDTQY
TRBV5-4	TRBJ2-7	ASSSPGLLTEQY
TRBV7-9	TRBJ2-2	ASSWTQTGELF
TRBV5-1	TRBJ1-1	ASSLGANTEAF
TRBV28	TRBJ2-1	ASRTSGRGEQF
TRBV9	TRBJ2-3	ASSVTSGFTDTQY
TRBV6-6	TRBJ2-5	ASRGQGARETQY
TRBV11-1	TRBJ2-1	ASSLVGRGRFNEQF
TRBV7-2	TRBJ2-3	ASSPRLAGGPDTQY
TRBV28	TRBJ2-1	ASSEDTYNEQF
TRBV6-6	TRBJ2-1	ASSYLAPRTDEQF
TRBV28	TRBJ2-3	ASSSGFNGRSTDTQY
TRBV18	TRBJ2-3	ASSPATSTDTQY
TRBV5-4	TRBJ1-3	ASSLGGVSGNTIY
TRBV19	TRBJ1-4	ASKGGGPNEKLF
TRBV15	TRBJ2-6	ATSYGGSGANVLT
TRBV4-1	TRBJ1-1	ASSLMGGTRGLEAF
TRBV5-1	TRBJ2-1	ASSDQTSGTEQF
TRBV19	TRBJ2-7	ASRGGSYEQY
TRBV7-2	TRBJ1-1	ASSLDTGVGTEAF
TRBV7-2	TRBJ2-3	ASSFWASTDTQY
TRBV5-1	TRBJ2-1	ASSDTSGNNEQF
TRBV30	TRBJ1-1	AWSLEGRGNTEAF
TRBV9	TRBJ1-2	ASSVAPDPNYGYT
TRBV7-3	TRBJ2-3	ASSLGQGYSADTQY
TRBV14	TRBJ2-1	ASSQPGLGYNEQF
TRBV6-1	TRBJ2-2	ASSEGSIVAGELF
TRBV23-1	TRBJ2-5	ASSDGREETQY
TRBV7-8	TRBJ1-1	ASSLLPKNTEAF
TRBV4-3	TRBJ1-4	ASSQEPDRDEKLF
TRBV6-6	TRBJ1-5	ASSFGSNQPQH
TRBV4-3	TRBJ2-3	ASSHSLGGLGGTDTQY
TRBV28	TRBJ1-1	ASRGQPEAF
TRBV6-6	TRBJ2-2	ASSYNLAGNTGELF
TRBV6-6	TRBJ2-1	ASSLTSGRNEQF
TRBV29-1	TRBJ2-7	SVEDRQGFIYEQY
TRBV5-1	TRBJ1-2	ASSFGTGTYGYT
TRBV2	TRBJ1-2	ASTWGLNGYT
TRBV7-2	TRBJ2-6	ASSLNPGANVLT
TRBV5-1	TRBJ2-3	ASSSGGLAVTDTQY
TRBV29-1	TRBJ1-5	SVIDVGGGNQPQH
TRBV19	TRBJ2-3	ASSPLAAEDTQY
TRBV27	TRBJ1-3	ASSPTGAQGNTIY